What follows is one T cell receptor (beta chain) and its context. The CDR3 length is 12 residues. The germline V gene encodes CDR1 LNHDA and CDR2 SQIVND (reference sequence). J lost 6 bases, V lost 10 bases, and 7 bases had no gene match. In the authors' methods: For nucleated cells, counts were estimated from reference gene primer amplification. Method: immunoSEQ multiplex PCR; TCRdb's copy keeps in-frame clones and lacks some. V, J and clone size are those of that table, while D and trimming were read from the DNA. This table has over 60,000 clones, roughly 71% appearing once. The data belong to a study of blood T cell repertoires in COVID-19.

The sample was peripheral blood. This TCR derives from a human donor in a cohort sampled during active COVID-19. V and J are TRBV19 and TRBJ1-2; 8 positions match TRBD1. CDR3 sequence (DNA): TGTGCCACCTTGGACAGGGTCCATGGCTACACCTTC. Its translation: CATLDRVHGYTF. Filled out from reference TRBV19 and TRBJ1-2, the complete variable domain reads DGGITQSPKYLFRKEGQNVTLSCEQNLNHDAMYWYRQDPGQGLRLIYYSQIVNDFQKGDIAEGYSVSREKKESFPLTVTSAQKNPTAFYLCATLDRVHGYTFGSGTRLTVV.